The entry below gives a single T cell receptor beta chain sequence along with its context. The sample is drawn from a study of blood T cell repertoires in COVID-19. Overall study: Acute and convalescent COVID-19 specimens originated in the United States, Italy and Spain.

Germline assignment: CDR1 WNHNN and CDR2 SYGVQD (reference sequence). This CDR3 is built from 13 residues. V gave up 5 bases and J gave up 2 bases, with 7 bases separating them. Participant age was roughly 18 to 90 years, and participants resided in approximately 24 US areas. Participant reports of clinical history set cohort assignment. Under the authors' procedure: Using reference gene primer amplification, nucleated cell counts were estimated. The method was immunoSEQ multiplex PCR; TCRdb's version includes in-frame clones alone and lacks a portion of them. Clone size and the V and J calls come from that table; the DNA yielded D and trimming. The profile shows approximately 250,000 clones, around 88% of them singletons.

The clonotype originates from a woman aged 40-49 years with acute COVID-19. This sequence joins TRBV10-1 and TRBJ1-3; perhaps TRBD1 as D (6 bases). The source material was PBMCs or T cells enriched from blood (not recorded which). CDR3 in amino acids: CASSRTAGNTIYF. The CDR3 DNA follows: TGCGCCAGCAGTCGGACAGCTGGAAACACCATATATTTT.